Listed below are T cell receptor beta chains from one sample, sequenced in a study of Tregs in tolerant kidney transplant recipients. Some clones are missing from TCRdb's copy, which holds only in-frame ones; the method was immunoSEQ multiplex PCR. The sample holds roughly 46,000 clones, more than 80% seen once. Sequenced sample: Tregs from blood. The origin of the receptors is a human donor in good health. The conserved cysteine and the conserved F or W are not part of the CDR3 here. The D gene is left open where the match is weak.

.,TRBV5-1,TRBJ2-3,ASSLTGQRADTQY
.,TRBV5-1,TRBJ2-7,ASSPGAHEQY
.,TRBV6-6,TRBJ2-7,ASRNTYEQY
.,TRBV27,TRBJ1-4,ASSNLNEKLF
TRBD1,TRBV7-8,TRBJ2-5,ASSSDRVRETQY
.,TRBV5-6,TRBJ1-6,ASSLGQANSPLH
.,TRBV15,TRBJ1-1,ATSRGGGFLGTEAF
TRBD2,TRBV7-9,TRBJ2-1,ASSRGGGPYNEQF
.,TRBV29-1,TRBJ1-2,SVSDSRANYGYT
.,TRBV12-5,TRBJ1-6,ASGLRGNSPLH
TRBD2,TRBV5-4,TRBJ2-7,ASSFGLAATSYEQY
.,TRBV19,TRBJ2-3,ASSMGVGSTGTDTQY
TRBD1,TRBV12-5,TRBJ2-4,ASASPGQGNIQY
.,TRBV11-2,TRBJ1-3,ASSLDVGNTIY
.,TRBV4-1,TRBJ1-2,ASSARESNYGYT
.,TRBV6-5,TRBJ2-2,ATTGLLLSGELF
TRBD2,TRBV19,TRBJ2-1,ASTHLGLAGARTWV
TRBD2,TRBV18,TRBJ2-1,ASSRLTSGSYDEQF
.,TRBV18,TRBJ1-1,ASSPGRGATEAF
.,TRBV5-1,TRBJ1-5,ASSLDGVRNQPQH
.,TRBV11-2,TRBJ2-1,ASSQPWGKQF
TRBD1,TRBV2,TRBJ1-3,ASRTGAGNTIY
.,TRBV9,TRBJ2-7,ASSPIVSEQY